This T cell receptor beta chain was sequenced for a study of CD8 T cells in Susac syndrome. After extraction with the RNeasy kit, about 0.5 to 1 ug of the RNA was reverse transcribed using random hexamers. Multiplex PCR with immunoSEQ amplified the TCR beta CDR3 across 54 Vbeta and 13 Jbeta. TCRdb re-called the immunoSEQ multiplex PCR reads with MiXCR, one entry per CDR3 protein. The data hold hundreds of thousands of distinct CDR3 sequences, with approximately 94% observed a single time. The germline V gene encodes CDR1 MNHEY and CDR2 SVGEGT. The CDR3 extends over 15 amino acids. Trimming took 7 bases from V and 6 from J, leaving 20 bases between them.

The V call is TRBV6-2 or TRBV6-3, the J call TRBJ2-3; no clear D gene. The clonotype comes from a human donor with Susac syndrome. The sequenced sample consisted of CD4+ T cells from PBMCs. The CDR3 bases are TGTGCCAGCACCTCCTTCGCCAGCCCCTCGGATACGCAGTATTTT. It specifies CASTSFASPSDTQYF.